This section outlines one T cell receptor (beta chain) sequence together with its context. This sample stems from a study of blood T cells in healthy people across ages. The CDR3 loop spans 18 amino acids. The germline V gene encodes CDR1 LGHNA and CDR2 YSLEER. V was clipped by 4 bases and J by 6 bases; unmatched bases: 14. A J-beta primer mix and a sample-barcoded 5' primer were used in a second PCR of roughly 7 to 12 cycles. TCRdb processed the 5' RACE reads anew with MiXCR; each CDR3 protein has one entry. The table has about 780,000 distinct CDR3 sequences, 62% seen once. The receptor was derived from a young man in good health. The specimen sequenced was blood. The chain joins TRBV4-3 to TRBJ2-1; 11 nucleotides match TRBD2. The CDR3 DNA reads TGCGCCAGCAGCCCTGTACCAATAGCGGGGGGGCCGGGCAATGAGCAGTTCTTC. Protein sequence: CASSPVPIAGGPGNEQFF.